This passage covers 24 T cell receptor beta chains from one sample sequenced in a study of blood T cell repertoires in COVID-19. Here immunoSEQ multiplex PCR was the method, and the copy in TCRdb shows in-frame clones only, minus some. The sample yields roughly 240,000 clones, 70% to 85% seen once. Sample: peripheral blood. The receptors here all came from a woman of 80 years or more with acute or convalescent COVID-19.

This chain connects TRBV3-1 (or the pseudogene TRBV3-2) to TRBJ1-6; the D gene is possibly TRBD1 (5 bases). V gave up 2 bases and J gave up 7 bases, with 12 bases separating them. Germline V lookup: CDR1 LGHDT, CDR2 YNNKEL (reference sequence). This CDR3 comprises 15 residues. The CDR3 region is CASSQLGLTNSPLHF. Here the CDR3 DNA reads TGTGCCAGCAGCCAATTGGGGCTTACAAATTCACCCCTCCACTTT.

The chain recombines TRBV29-1 with TRBJ1-2; tentatively, D is TRBD1 (6 bases). The length of the CDR3 is 12 residues. Per the germline V gene, CDR1 is SQVTM and CDR2 is ANQGSEA. V was cut by 4 bases and J by 4 bases, with 10 bases left in between. Written as DNA, the CDR3 is TGCAGCGTTGGGGGGGGGCCCTATGGCTACACCTTC. It specifies CSVGGGPYGYTF.

This clone came up once. The chain has TRBV6-1 and TRBJ1-2; 12 bases are a match to TRBD1. Germline V gene lookup returns CDR1 MNHNS and CDR2 SASEGT. The CDR3 contains 15 residues. Trimming removed 10 bases from V and 0 bases from J; junction bases left unmatched: 6. The CDR3 bases are TGTGCCACCGCGGGACAGGGGGCCTCTAACTATGGCTACACCTTC. Amino acid sequence: CATAGQGASNYGYTF.

This sequence joins TRBV5-1 and TRBJ2-1, with D perhaps matching TRBD2 (5 bases). This CDR3 spans 13 amino acids. Germline V gives CDR1 SGHRS, CDR2 YFSETQ. Trimming took off 3 bases at V and 8 bases at J, with 12 bases between the two ends. CDR3 sequence (DNA): TGCGCCAGCAGCTCCGGGGAGTCCGATGAGCAGTTCTTC. Protein sequence: CASSSGESDEQFF. The entire variable domain, with the rest obtained from reference TRBV5-1 and TRBJ2-1, is as follows: KAGVTQTPRYLIKTRGQQVTLSCSPISGHRSVSWYQQTPGQGLQFLFEYFSETQRNKGNFPGRFSGRQFSNSRSEMNVSTLELGDSALYLCASSSGESDEQFFGPGTRLTVL.

The chain couples TRBV14 to TRBJ2-3, with 8 bases fitting TRBD2. This CDR3 has 15 amino acids. The ends lost 5 bases at V and 1 base at J; junction bases unmatched: 5. Per germline, CDR1 SGHDN and CDR2 FVKESK. CDR3 in DNA: TGTGCCAGCAGCACACTAGCGGTGCGCACAGATACGCAGTATTTT. As protein: CASSTLAVRTDTQYF.

The chain links TRBV7-2 to TRBJ1-3; D is possibly TRBD1 (5 bases). CDR1 SGHTA and CDR2 FQGNSA come from the germline V gene. Trimming took off 5 bases at V and 0 bases at J, with 11 bases between the two ends. The CDR3 is 15 amino acids. CDR3 protein: CASSTGTLSGNTIYF. The CDR3 coding sequence is TGTGCCAGCAGCACGGGGACTCTCTCTGGAAACACCATATATTTT.

In its sample, this clone was seen a few times. J is TRBJ1-5 and V is TRBV19; tentatively, D is TRBD1 (5 bases). The CDR3 is made up of 16 amino acids. Germline V gives CDR1 LNHDA, CDR2 SQIVND (reference sequence). V was pared by 5 bases and J by 1 base, with 15 bases between. Here the CDR3 reads CASSLGGTASNQPQHF. Here the CDR3 DNA reads TGTGCCAGTAGTCTGGGCGGGACGGCAAGCAATCAGCCCCAGCATTTT.

In nucleotides, the CDR3 is TGTGCCAGCAGTTCCTTACTAGCGGGGGCCTCCTACGAGCAGTACTTC. As protein: CASSSLLAGASYEQYF. The V and J genes are TRBV6-2 or TRBV6-3 and TRBJ2-7, with 11 nucleotides matching TRBD2. In germline, CDR1 is MNHEY, CDR2 SVGEGT. There are 16 residues in the CDR3. The trim removed 4 bases at V and 0 bases at J, leaving 5 bases unmatched.

The rearrangement joins TRBV5-1 to TRBJ1-1, with unresolved D. The V end was cut by 4 bases, the J end by 1 base, with 11 bases between. The length of the CDR3 is 14 residues. Germline V CDR1 and CDR2: SGHRS, YFSETQ. CDR3 nucleotide sequence: TGCGCCAGCAGCCTCCGAGAGAGGAACACTGAAGCTTTCTTT. Amino acids: CASSLRERNTEAFF.

The CDR3 DNA is TGCGCCAGCAGCCCTAGCGGGGACCCCGGGGAGACCCAGTACTTC. It is translated as CASSPSGDPGETQYF. The chain couples TRBV5-1 to TRBJ2-5; the match to TRBD2 covers 9 bases. With V trimmed by 4 bases and J by 5 bases, 9 bases remained unmatched. The CDR3 consists of 15 residues. Germline-derived CDR1 and CDR2 are SGHRS and YFSETQ.

The CDR3 DNA reads TGTGCCAGTAGTGGTATCAGGGGTAACGAGCAGTACTTC. This encodes CASSGIRGNEQYF. The chain employs TRBV19 and TRBJ2-7; TRBD1 is a possible D gene (6 bases). The CDR3 totals 13 residues. Trimming cost V 5 bases and J 5 bases, with 13 bases left between them. The germline V gene has CDR1 LNHDA and CDR2 SQIVND (reference sequence).

V usage is TRBV28 and J usage is TRBJ2-7; D is undetermined. Germline-derived CDR1 and CDR2 are MDHEN and SYDVKM. Between the trimmed V and J ends, which lost 7 bases and 7 bases, there was a span of 17 bases. The CDR3 sequence is 13 residues long. CDR3 loop: CASTSPPRQEQYF. CDR3 sequence (DNA): TGTGCCAGCACCTCCCCCCCCCGACAAGAGCAGTACTTC. The variable domain in full, with the rest retrieved from reference TRBV28 and TRBJ2-7, is DVKVTQSSRYLVKRTGEKVFLECVQDMDHENMFWYRQDPGLGLRLIYFSYDVKMKEKGDIPEGYSVSREKKERFSLILESASTNQTSMYLCASTSPPRQEQYFGPGTRLTVT.

Points on this clone: The identical CDR3 is also encoded by other nucleotide sequences in the sample. The chain joins TRBV7-2 to TRBJ1-1; D unclear. V shed 1 base and J shed 1 base, with 4 bases lying between them. The CDR3 is 13 amino acids. The V gene's germline CDR1 is SGHTA and CDR2 FQGNSA. CDR3 sequence: CASSLGRNTEAFF. The CDR3 region has the DNA TGTGCCAGCAGCTTAGGCAGGAACACTGAAGCTTTCTTT. The full variable domain, rest sourced from reference TRBV7-2 and TRBJ1-1, is GAGVSQSPSNKVTEKGKDVELRCDPISGHTALYWYRQSLGQGLEFLIYFQGNSAPDKSGLPSDRFSAERTGGSVSTLTIQRTQQEDSAVYLCASSLGRNTEAFFGQGTRLTVV.

The V and J genes are TRBV19 and TRBJ2-1, with TRBD1 matching over 10 bases. Trimming cost V 6 bases and J 10 bases; bases outside gene matches: 12. Germline loops: CDR1 LNHDA, CDR2 SQIVND (reference sequence). This CDR3 is 15 amino acids long. The CDR3 protein is CASSARDRGNREQFF. The CDR3, as DNA: TGTGCCAGTAGCGCCCGGGACAGGGGCAATCGGGAGCAGTTCTTC.

The sample holds one count of this clone. This sequence joins TRBV18 and TRBJ1-1; TRBD1 aligns across 7 bases. Looked up from germline, CDR1 is KGHSH and CDR2 is LQKENI. V was pared by 3 bases and J by 6 bases, with 7 bases of the junction left unmatched. The CDR3 has 14 amino acids. The CDR3 region has the DNA TGTGCCAGCTCACCCGGGACAGATCCATCTGAAGCTTTCTTT. Its protein is CASSPGTDPSEAFF.

Worth noting for this clone: Its ends do not fully match the called genes, so a read error is possible. The rearrangement joins TRBV18 to TRBJ1-2; D is perhaps TRBD1 (6 bases). CDR1 KGHSH and CDR2 LQKENI come from the germline V gene. CDR3 length: 14 residues. The CDR3 DNA follows: TGTGCCAGCTCACGGGCAGCTACAGGGACCCCCGCCTCCTTC. Its translation is CASSRAATGTPASF. The complete variable domain, with remaining parts taken from reference TRBV18 and TRBJ1-2, reads NAGVMQNPRHLVRRRGQEARLRCSPMKGHSHVYWYRQLPEEGLKFMVYLQKENIIDESGMPKERFSAEFPKEGPSILRIQQVVRGDSAAYFCASSRAATGTPASFGSGTRLTVV.

The J gene is TRBJ2-1, the V gene TRBV18; 8 bases match TRBD2. Looked up from germline, CDR1 is KGHSH and CDR2 is LQKENI. The CDR3 contains 15 residues. J lost 1 base, V lost 3 bases, and 2 bases had no gene match. Here the CDR3 DNA reads TGTGCCAGCTCACCTCGGGGGGGGTCCTACAATGAGCAGTTCTTC. Amino acid sequence: CASSPRGGSYNEQFF.

The V gene is TRBV28, the J gene TRBJ1-5, with 10 nucleotides matching TRBD1. Per the germline V gene, CDR1 is MDHEN and CDR2 is SYDVKM. The V and J ends lost 7 bases and 3 bases, in that order; junction bases with no gene match: 3. This CDR3 has 14 amino acids. This chain's CDR3 is CASKTGGFNQPQHF. In nucleotides, the CDR3 is TGTGCCAGCAAGACAGGGGGCTTCAATCAGCCCCAGCATTTT.

The chain recombines TRBV11-2 with TRBJ1-4; TRBD1 might be the D (5 bases). Germline V gives CDR1 SGHAT, CDR2 FQNNGV. With 2 bases removed from V and 5 bases from J, the gap between germline ends came to 12 bases. The CDR3 totals 15 residues. The CDR3 coding sequence is TGTGCCAGCAGCTTACCTGCTGGGGGGAATGAAAAACTGTTTTTT. Protein: CASSLPAGGNEKLFF.

V gene TRBV27 combines with J gene TRBJ2-3; the match to TRBD1 covers 10 bases. The CDR3 has 16 amino acids. V gave up 3 bases and J gave up 5 bases; unmatched junction bases: 8. The germline V gene has CDR1 MNHEY and CDR2 SMNVEV (reference sequence). CDR3 in amino acids: CASSFRQGADRDTQYF. As DNA, the CDR3 is TGTGCCAGCAGTTTCCGACAGGGGGCTGATAGAGATACGCAGTATTTT.

V is TRBV18 and J is TRBJ2-7; no clear D. Germline CDR1 KGHSH, CDR2 LQKENI. V was clipped by 4 bases and J by 6 bases, with 13 bases between them. The CDR3 contains 13 residues. CDR3 amino acids: CASSLPGSVEQYF. As DNA, the CDR3 is TGTGCCAGCTCACTCCCCGGGTCGGTCGAGCAGTACTTC.

This clone has just a few counts. The chain uses TRBV7-2 and TRBJ2-2; D might be TRBD2 (7 bases). V was pared by 5 bases and J by 6 bases, with 16 bases between. The V gene's germline CDR1 is SGHTA and CDR2 FQGNSA. The CDR3 loop spans 15 amino acids. The chain's CDR3 is CASSRGAWGAGELFF. CDR3 sequence (DNA): TGTGCCAGCAGCCGGGGGGCATGGGGGGCCGGGGAGCTGTTTTTT.

The chain couples TRBV29-1 to TRBJ2-2; D is perhaps TRBD1 (6 bases). This CDR3 spans 15 amino acids. Between the trimmed V and J ends, which lost 6 bases and 4 bases, there was a span of 18 bases. Germline V CDR1 and CDR2: SQVTM, ANQGSEA. The CDR3 nucleotides read TGCAGCGTCACCACAGGGCGCCGAGGCACCGGGGAGCTGTTTTTT. Translating gives CSVTTGRRGTGELFF.

This chain uses TRBV30 with TRBJ2-2; D is uncertain. The germline CDR1 and CDR2 sequences are GTSNPN and SVGIG (reference sequence). CDR3 length: 13 residues. The V gene lost 3 bases and the J gene lost 2 bases, with 7 bases spanning the gap. CDR3 DNA: TGTGCCTGGAGACTAACCAACACCGGGGAGCTGTTTTTT. It translates to CAWRLTNTGELFF.